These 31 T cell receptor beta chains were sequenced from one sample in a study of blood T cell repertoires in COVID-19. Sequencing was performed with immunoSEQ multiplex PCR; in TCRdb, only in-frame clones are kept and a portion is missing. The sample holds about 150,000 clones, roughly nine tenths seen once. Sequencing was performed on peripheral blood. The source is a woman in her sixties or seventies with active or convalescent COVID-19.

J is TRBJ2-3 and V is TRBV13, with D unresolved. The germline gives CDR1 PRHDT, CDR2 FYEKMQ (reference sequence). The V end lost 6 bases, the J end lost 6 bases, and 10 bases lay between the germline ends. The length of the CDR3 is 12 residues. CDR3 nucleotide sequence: TGTGCCAGCAGTCTAGAGGCGGATACGCAGTATTTT. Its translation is CASSLEADTQYF.

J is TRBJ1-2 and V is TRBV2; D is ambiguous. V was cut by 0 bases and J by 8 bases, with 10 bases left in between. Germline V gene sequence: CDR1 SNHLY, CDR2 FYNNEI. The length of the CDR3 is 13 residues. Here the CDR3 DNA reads TGTGCCAGCAGTGAAGCCCAGGCCTGGGGCTACACCTTC. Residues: CASSEAQAWGYTF. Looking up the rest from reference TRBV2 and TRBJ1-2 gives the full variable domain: EPEVTQTPSHQVTQMGQEVILRCVPISNHLYFYWYRQILGQKVEFLVSFYNNEISEKSEIFDDQFSVERPDGSNFTLKIRSTKLEDSAMYFCASSEAQAWGYTFGSGTRLTVV.

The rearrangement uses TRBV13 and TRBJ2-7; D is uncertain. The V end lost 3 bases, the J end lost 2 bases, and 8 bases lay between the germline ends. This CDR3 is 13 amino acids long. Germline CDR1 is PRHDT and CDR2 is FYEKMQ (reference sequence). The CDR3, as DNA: TGTGCCAGCAGCTTCGGTAACGCCTACGAGCAGTACTTC. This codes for CASSFGNAYEQYF.

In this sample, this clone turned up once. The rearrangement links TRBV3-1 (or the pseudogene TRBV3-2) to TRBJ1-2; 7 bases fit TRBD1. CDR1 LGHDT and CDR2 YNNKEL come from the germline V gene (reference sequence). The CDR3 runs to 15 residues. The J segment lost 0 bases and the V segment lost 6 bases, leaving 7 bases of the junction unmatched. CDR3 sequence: CASRRTGTSNYGYTF. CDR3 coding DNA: TGTGCCAGCAGGAGGACAGGAACATCTAACTATGGCTACACCTTC.

The CDR3 nucleotides are TGTGCCAGCAGTTCCTCCGGGACTAGCGGGGGAAAGCCCGAGCAGTACTTC. It translates to CASSSSGTSGGKPEQYF. The chain couples TRBV6-2 or TRBV6-3 to TRBJ2-7, with 14 bases identical to TRBD2. The CDR3 extends over 17 amino acids. Germline trimming cut 4 bases from V and 6 bases from J; bases unmatched to any gene: 11. Per germline, CDR1 MNHEY and CDR2 SVGEGT.

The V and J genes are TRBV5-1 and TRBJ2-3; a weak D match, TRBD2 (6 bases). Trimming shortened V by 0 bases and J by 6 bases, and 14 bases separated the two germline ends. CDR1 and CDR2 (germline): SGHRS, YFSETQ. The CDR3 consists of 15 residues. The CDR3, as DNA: TGCGCCAGCAGCTTGGGACAAAGCGCGGGGGATACGCAGTATTTT. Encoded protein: CASSLGQSAGDTQYF.

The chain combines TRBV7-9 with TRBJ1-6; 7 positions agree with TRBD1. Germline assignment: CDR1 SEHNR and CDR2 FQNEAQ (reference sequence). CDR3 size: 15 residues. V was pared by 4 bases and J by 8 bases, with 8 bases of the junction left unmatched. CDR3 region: CASSSQGFGDSPLHF. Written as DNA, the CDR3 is TGTGCCAGCAGCTCACAGGGGTTCGGTGATTCACCCCTCCACTTT.

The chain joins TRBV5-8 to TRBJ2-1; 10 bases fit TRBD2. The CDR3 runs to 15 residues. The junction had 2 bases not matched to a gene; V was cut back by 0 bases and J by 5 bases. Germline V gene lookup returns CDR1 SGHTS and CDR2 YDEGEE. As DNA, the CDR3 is TGTGCCAGCAGCTTGGGGCTAGCGGGGGACAATGAGCAGTTCTTC. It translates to CASSLGLAGDNEQFF. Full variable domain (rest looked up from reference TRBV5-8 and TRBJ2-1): EAGVTQSPTHLIKTRGQQATLRCSPISGHTSVYWYQQALGLGLQFLLWYDEGEERNRGNFPPRFSGRQFPNYSSELNVNALELEDSALYLCASSLGLAGDNEQFFGPGTRLTVL.

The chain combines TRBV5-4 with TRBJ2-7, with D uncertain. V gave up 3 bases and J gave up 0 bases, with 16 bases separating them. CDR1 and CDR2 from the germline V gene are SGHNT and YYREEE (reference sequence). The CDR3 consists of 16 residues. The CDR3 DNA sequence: TGTGCCAGCAGCTCCCCTCGTGATGCGAGCTCCTACGAGCAGTACTTC. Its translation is CASSSPRDASSYEQYF. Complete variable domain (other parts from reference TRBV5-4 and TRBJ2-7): ETGVTQSPTHLIKTRGQQVTLRCSSQSGHNTVSWYQQALGQGPQFIFQYYREEENGRGNFPPRFSGLQFPNYSSELNVNALELDDSALYLCASSSPRDASSYEQYFGPGTRLTVT.

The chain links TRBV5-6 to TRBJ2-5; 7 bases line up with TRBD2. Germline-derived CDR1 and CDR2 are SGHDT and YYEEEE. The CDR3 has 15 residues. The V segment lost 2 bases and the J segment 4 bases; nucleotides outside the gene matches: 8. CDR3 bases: TGTGCCAGCAGCTTCGGGGTGGGCGGGGGAGAGACCCAGTACTTC. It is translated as CASSFGVGGGETQYF.

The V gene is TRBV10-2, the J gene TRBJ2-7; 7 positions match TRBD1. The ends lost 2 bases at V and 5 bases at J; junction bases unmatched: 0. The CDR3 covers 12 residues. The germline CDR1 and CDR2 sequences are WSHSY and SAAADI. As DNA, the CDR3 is TGCGCCAGCAGTGAGCAGGGGGACGAGCAGTACTTC. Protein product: CASSEQGDEQYF.

The CDR3 loop is CASRPTGFQSEAFF. DNA of the CDR3: TGTGCCAGCAGACCAACAGGGTTCCAATCTGAAGCTTTCTTT. The J gene is TRBJ1-1, the V gene TRBV11-2, with D possibly TRBD1 on 6 matching bases. Germline values: CDR1 SGHAT, CDR2 FQNNGV. The CDR3 is 14 residues long. V dropped 6 bases and J dropped 6 bases, with 17 bases sitting between them.

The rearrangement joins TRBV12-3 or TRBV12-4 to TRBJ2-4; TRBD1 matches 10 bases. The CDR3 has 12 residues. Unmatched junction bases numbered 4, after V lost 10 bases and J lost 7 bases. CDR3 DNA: TGTGCCATTAGGACAGGGGGGAACATTCAGTACTTC. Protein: CAIRTGGNIQYF.

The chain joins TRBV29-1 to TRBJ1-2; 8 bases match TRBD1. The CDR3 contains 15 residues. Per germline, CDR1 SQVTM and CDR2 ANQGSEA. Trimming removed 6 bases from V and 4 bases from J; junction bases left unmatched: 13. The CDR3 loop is CSVIPGTGGSYGYTF. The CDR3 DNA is TGCAGCGTGATACCGGGAACAGGGGGTTCCTATGGCTACACCTTC.

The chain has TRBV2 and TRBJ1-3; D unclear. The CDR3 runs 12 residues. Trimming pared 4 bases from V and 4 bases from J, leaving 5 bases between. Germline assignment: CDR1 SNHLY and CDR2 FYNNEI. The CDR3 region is CASSVSGNTIYF. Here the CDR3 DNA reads TGTGCCAGCAGTGTATCCGGAAACACCATATATTTT.

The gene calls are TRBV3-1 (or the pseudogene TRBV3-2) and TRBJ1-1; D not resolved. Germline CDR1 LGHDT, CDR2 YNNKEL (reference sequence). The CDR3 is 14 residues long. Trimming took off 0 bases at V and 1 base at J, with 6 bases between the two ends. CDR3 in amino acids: CASSQDIRNTEAFF. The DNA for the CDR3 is TGTGCCAGCAGCCAAGATATTAGGAACACTGAAGCTTTCTTT.

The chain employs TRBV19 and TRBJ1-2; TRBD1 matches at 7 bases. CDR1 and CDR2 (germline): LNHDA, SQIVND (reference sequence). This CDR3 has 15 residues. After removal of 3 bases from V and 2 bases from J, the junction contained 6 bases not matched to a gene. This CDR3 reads CASSMVQGGNYGYTF. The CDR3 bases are TGTGCCAGTAGTATGGTGCAGGGGGGAAACTATGGCTACACCTTC.

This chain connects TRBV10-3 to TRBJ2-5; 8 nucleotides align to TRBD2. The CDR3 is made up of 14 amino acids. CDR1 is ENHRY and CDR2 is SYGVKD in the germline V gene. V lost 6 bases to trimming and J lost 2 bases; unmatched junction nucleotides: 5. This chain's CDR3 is CAISPTSGQETQYF. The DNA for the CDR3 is TGTGCCATCAGCCCCACTAGCGGACAAGAGACCCAGTACTTC.

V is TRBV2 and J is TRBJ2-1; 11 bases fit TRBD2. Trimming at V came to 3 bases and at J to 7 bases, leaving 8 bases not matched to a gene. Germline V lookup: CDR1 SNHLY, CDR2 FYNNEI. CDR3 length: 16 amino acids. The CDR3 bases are TGTGCCAGCAGTGAGTTACCCGGGACTAGCGGAAATGAGCAGTTCTTC. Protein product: CASSELPGTSGNEQFF.

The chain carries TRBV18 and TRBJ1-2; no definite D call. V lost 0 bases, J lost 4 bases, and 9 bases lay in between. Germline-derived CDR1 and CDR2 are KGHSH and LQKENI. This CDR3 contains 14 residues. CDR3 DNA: TGTGCCAGCTCACCACCGGAGGGTGGCTATGGCTACACCTTC. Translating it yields CASSPPEGGYGYTF.

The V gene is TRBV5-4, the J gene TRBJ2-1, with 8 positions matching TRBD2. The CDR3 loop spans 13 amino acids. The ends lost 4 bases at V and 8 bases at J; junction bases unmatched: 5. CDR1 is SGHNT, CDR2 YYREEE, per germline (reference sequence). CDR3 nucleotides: TGTGCCAGCAGCCAAGTAGCGGGGTATGAGCAGTTCTTC. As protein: CASSQVAGYEQFF.

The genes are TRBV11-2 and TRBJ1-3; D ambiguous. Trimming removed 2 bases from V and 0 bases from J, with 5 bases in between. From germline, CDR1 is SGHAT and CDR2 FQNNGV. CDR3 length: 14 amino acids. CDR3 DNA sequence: TGTGCCAGCAGCTTAATGAGCTCTGGAAACACCATATATTTT. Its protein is CASSLMSSGNTIYF.

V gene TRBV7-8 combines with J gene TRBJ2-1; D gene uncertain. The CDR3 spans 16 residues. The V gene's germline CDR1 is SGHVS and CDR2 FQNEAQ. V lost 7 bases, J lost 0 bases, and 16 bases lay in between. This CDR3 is CASTESGLSSYNEQFF. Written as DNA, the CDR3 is TGTGCCAGCACCGAATCCGGTTTGAGCTCCTACAATGAGCAGTTCTTC.

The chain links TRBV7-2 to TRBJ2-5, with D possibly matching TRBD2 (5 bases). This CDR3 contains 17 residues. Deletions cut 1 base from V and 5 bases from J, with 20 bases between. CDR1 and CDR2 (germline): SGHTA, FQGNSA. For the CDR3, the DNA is TGTGCCAGCAGCTTAGACTATTGGCGGGCCCACGGCGAGACCCAGTACTTC. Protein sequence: CASSLDYWRAHGETQYF.

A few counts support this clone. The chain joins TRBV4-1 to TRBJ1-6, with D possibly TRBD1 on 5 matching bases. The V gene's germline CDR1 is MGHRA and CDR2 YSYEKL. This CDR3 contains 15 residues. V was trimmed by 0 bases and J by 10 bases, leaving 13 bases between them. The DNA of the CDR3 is TGCGCCAGCAGCCAAGACCAGGGAAGTAGCTCACCCCTCCACTTT. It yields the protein CASSQDQGSSSPLHF.

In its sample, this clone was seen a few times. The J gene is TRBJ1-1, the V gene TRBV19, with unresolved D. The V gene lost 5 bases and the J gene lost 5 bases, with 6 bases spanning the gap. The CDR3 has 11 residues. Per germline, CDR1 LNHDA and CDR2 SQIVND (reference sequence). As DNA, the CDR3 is TGTGCCAGTAGTTGGGAGACTGAAGCTTTCTTT. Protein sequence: CASSWETEAFF. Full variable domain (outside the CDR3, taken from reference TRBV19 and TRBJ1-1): DGGITQSPKYLFRKEGQNVTLSCEQNLNHDAMYWYRQDPGQGLRLIYYSQIVNDFQKGDIAEGYSVSREKKESFPLTVTSAQKNPTAFYLCASSWETEAFFGQGTRLTVV.

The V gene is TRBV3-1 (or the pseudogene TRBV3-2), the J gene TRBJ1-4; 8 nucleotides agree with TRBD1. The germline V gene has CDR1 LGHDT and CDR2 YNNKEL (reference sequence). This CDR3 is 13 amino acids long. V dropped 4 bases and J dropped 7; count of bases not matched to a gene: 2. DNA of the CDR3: TGTGCCAGCAGCCGCAGGGGGCGTGAAAAACTGTTTTTT. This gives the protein CASSRRGREKLFF.

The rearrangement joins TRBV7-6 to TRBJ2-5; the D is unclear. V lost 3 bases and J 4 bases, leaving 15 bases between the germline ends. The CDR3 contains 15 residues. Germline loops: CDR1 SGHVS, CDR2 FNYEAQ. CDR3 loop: CASSFGSEVGETQYF. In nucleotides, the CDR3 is TGTGCCAGCAGCTTCGGCTCTGAGGTCGGAGAGACCCAGTACTTC.

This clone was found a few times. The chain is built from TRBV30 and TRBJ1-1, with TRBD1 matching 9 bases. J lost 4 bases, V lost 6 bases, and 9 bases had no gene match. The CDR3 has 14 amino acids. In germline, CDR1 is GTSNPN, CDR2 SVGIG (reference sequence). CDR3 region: CACLLTGGSTEAFF. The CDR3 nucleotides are TGTGCCTGCCTCCTGACAGGGGGTTCCACTGAAGCTTTCTTT.

The CDR3, as DNA: TGTGCCAGCAGCTTAATGACTGCCTACAATGAGCAGTTCTTC. Amino acid sequence: CASSLMTAYNEQFF. The genes are TRBV7-2 and TRBJ2-1, with D uncertain. This CDR3 contains 14 residues. Germline V gene lookup returns CDR1 SGHTA and CDR2 FQGNSA. V was cut by 2 bases and J by 2 bases, with 7 bases left in between.

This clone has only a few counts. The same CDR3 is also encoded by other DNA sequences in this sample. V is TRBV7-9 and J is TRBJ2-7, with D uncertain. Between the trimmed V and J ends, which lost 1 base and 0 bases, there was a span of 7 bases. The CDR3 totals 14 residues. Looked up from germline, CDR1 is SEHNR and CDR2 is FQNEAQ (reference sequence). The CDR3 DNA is TGTGCCAGCAGCTTAGTCGGTAGCTCCTACGAGCAGTACTTC. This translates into CASSLVGSSYEQYF.